The 7 T cell receptor beta chains listed next were all sequenced from one sample in a study of blood T cell repertoires in COVID-19. Some clones are missing from TCRdb's copy, which holds only in-frame ones; the method was immunoSEQ multiplex PCR. Among around 130,000 clones listed, roughly three quarters were seen once. The sequencing sample was made of peripheral blood. These TCRs come from a human donor in a cohort sampled during active COVID-19.

The chain recombines TRBV7-9 with TRBJ1-3; the match to TRBD1 covers 10 bases. The CDR3 runs 17 residues. Germline CDR1 SEHNR, CDR2 FQNEAQ (reference sequence). The V gene end was trimmed by 3 bases and the J gene end by 5 bases; junction bases not matched to a gene: 10. The CDR3 nucleotides read TGTGCCAGCAGCTTCCGCGAGACAGGGGGCTCGAGAAACACCATATATTTT. Protein: CASSFRETGGSRNTIYF.

This rearrangement joins TRBV7-9 to TRBJ2-7; the match to TRBD1 covers 7 bases. The CDR3 is 17 residues long. The trim removed 0 bases at V and 3 bases at J, leaving 11 bases unmatched. Germline CDR1 and CDR2: SEHNR and FQNEAQ (reference sequence). CDR3 bases: TGTGCCAGCAGCTTAGCGAGACAGGGAACACAAAGCTACGAGCAGTACTTC. This codes for CASSLARQGTQSYEQYF.

J is TRBJ2-7 and V is TRBV4-1, with 10 bases matching TRBD2. V trimming: 4 bases; J trimming: 4 bases; junction bases outside the gene matches: 7. The CDR3 runs 15 residues. Germline V gene lookup returns CDR1 MGHRA and CDR2 YSYEKL. This chain's CDR3 is CASSLLSGGAYEQYF. CDR3 in DNA: TGCGCCAGCAGCCTCCTCAGCGGGGGGGCTTACGAGCAGTACTTC.

This chain connects TRBV11-3 to TRBJ2-7; D is ambiguous. Germline V gene data show CDR1 as SGHNT and CDR2 as YENEEA. The V end was cut by 5 bases, the J end by 3 bases, with 11 bases between. This CDR3 has 13 residues. The CDR3 region is CASSPRVSYEQYF. The CDR3 DNA reads TGTGCCAGCAGCCCCCGGGTGAGCTACGAGCAGTACTTC. The entire variable domain, with the rest obtained from reference TRBV11-3 and TRBJ2-7, is as follows: EAGVVQSPRYKIIEKKQPVAFWCNPISGHNTLYWYLQNLGQGPELLIRYENEEAVDDSQLPKDRFSAERLKGVDSTLKIQPAELGDSAVYLCASSPRVSYEQYFGPGTRLTVT.

The rearrangement uses TRBV11-2 and TRBJ2-1; possibly TRBD2 for D (5 bases). The CDR3 loop spans 13 amino acids. V shed 4 bases and J shed 12 bases, with 16 bases lying between them. Germline CDR1 is SGHAT and CDR2 is FQNNGV. Here the CDR3 DNA reads TGTGCCAGCAGCTCTAACTGGGCTGAGGGGCAGTTCTTC. It specifies CASSSNWAEGQFF.

This clone was recorded once. This chain joins TRBV30 and TRBJ2-7; weak D call: TRBD2 (5 bases). Trimming shortened V by 2 bases and J by 7 bases, and 9 bases separated the two germline ends. The CDR3 spans 11 residues. Germline values: CDR1 GTSNPN, CDR2 SVGIG (reference sequence). The CDR3 region is CAWSNTGEQYF. For the CDR3, the DNA is TGTGCCTGGAGTAATACGGGGGAGCAGTACTTC.

The rearrangement uses TRBV15 and TRBJ2-7; D might be TRBD2 (5 bases). Germline values: CDR1 LNHNV, CDR2 YYDKDF (reference sequence). Trimming took off 0 bases at V and 0 bases at J, with 9 bases between the two ends. The CDR3 consists of 15 residues. The CDR3 here is CATSRDPGSSYEQYF. CDR3 nucleotide sequence: TGTGCCACCAGCAGAGACCCGGGAAGCTCCTACGAGCAGTACTTC. The entire variable domain, with the rest obtained from reference TRBV15 and TRBJ2-7, is as follows: DAMVIQNPRYQVTQFGKPVTLSCSQTLNHNVMYWYQQKSSQAPKLLFHYYDKDFNNEADTPDNFQSRRPNTSFCFLDIRSPGLGDTAMYLCATSRDPGSSYEQYFGPGTRLTVT.